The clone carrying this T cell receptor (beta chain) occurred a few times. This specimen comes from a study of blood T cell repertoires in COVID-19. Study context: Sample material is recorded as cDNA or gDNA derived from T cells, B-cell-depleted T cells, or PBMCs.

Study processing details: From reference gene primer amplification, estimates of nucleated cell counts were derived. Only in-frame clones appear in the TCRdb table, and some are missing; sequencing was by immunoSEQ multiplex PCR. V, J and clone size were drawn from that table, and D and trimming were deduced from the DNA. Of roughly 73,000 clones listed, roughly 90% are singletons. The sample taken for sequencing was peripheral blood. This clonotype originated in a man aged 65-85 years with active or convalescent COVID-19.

The CDR3 here is CASSPRTGDTGELFF. In nucleotides, the CDR3 is TGTGCCAGCTCACCTAGGACAGGGGACACCGGGGAGCTGTTTTTT. The chain combines TRBV18 with TRBJ2-2, with TRBD1 matching 9 bases. Losses at the gene ends were 3 bases for V and 3 bases for J; bases not matched to a gene: 2. CDR1 is KGHSH and CDR2 is LQKENI in the germline V gene. The CDR3 is 15 residues long.